This T cell receptor (beta chain) was profiled in a study of control samples from healthy donors and cancer patients. TCRdb's table, derived via immunoSEQ multiplex PCR, lists solely in-frame clones and lacks some. In the table there are 60,000 to 95,000 clones, more than 80% of which are singletons. In germline, CDR1 is LNHDA, CDR2 SQIVND (reference sequence). CDR3 length: 17 amino acids. Trimming stripped 3 bases from V and 4 bases from J, with 18 bases between. There are a few counts of this clone. The chain recombines TRBV19 with TRBJ2-2; D is perhaps TRBD1 (5 bases). What was sequenced was blood. The sequence derives from a middle-aged man in good health. The CDR3 is CASSMGWKGKVTGELFF. The CDR3 bases are TGTGCCAGTAGTATGGGTTGGAAGGGGAAGGTCACCGGGGAGCTGTTTTTT.